A selection of T cell receptor beta chains follows, all from one sample in a study of cytomegalovirus exposure and HLA in healthy donors. Repertoires were generated with immunoSEQ multiplex PCR, while TCRdb's copy carries only in-frame clones and drops some. The data contain over 150,000 clones, approximately 89% of them singletons. The specimen was PBMCs. These TCRs come from a man between 18 and 29 years old in good health and CMV-seropositive. Both conserved end residues are part of each CDR3. The D gene is left open where the match is weak.

J gene: TRBJ2-7
V gene: TRBV5-6
D gene: TRBD1
CDR3 protein: CASSRGDREVSYEQYF
CDR3 DNA: TGTGCCAGCAGCCGGGGGGACAGGGAGGTCTCCTACGAGCAGTACTTC

J gene: TRBJ1-2
V gene: TRBV27
D gene: TRBD1
CDR3 protein: CASSYDRGQGYTF
CDR3 DNA: TGTGCCAGCAGTTATGACAGGGGTCAAGGCTACACCTTC

J gene: TRBJ1-5
V gene: TRBV7-2
D gene: NA
CDR3 protein: CASSLYSQPQHF
CDR3 DNA: TGTGCCAGCAGCTTATATTCTCAGCCCCAGCATTTT

J gene: TRBJ2-6
V gene: TRBV2
D gene: NA
CDR3 protein: CASSPPHETGANVLTF
CDR3 DNA: TGTGCCAGCAGTCCACCACACGAAACTGGGGCCAACGTCCTGACTTTC

J gene: TRBJ2-7
V gene: TRBV29-1
D gene: NA
CDR3 protein: CSGLGGTVDEQYF
CDR3 DNA: TGCAGCGGCCTTGGGGGGACGGTGGACGAGCAGTACTTC

J gene: TRBJ2-7
V gene: TRBV4-1
D gene: NA
CDR3 protein: CASSQDGTATYEQYF
CDR3 DNA: TGCGCCAGCAGCCAAGATGGGACTGCCACCTACGAGCAGTACTTC

J gene: TRBJ2-7
V gene: TRBV13
D gene: TRBD2
CDR3 protein: CASSLTSGPYEQYF
CDR3 DNA: TGTGCCAGCAGCTTAACTAGCGGACCCTACGAGCAGTACTTC

J gene: TRBJ2-7
V gene: TRBV7-2
D gene: NA
CDR3 protein: CASSLRSRAEAAYEQYF
CDR3 DNA: TGTGCCAGCAGCTTAAGGTCGAGGGCGGAGGCGGCGTACGAGCAGTACTTC

J gene: TRBJ2-3
V gene: TRBV11-2
D gene: NA
CDR3 protein: CASSWQGFTDTQYF
CDR3 DNA: TGTGCCAGCAGCTGGCAGGGATTCACAGATACGCAGTATTTT

J gene: TRBJ2-5
V gene: TRBV2
D gene: TRBD2
CDR3 protein: CASSGTSGRASETQYF
CDR3 DNA: TGTGCCAGCAGTGGGACTAGCGGGAGGGCCTCTGAGACCCAGTACTTC

J gene: TRBJ2-3
V gene: TRBV5-4
D gene: TRBD2
CDR3 protein: CASSLRIMGLAGLDTQYF
CDR3 DNA: TGTGCCAGCAGCTTGCGGATCATGGGGCTAGCGGGACTAGATACGCAGTATTTT

J gene: TRBJ2-3
V gene: TRBV10-2
D gene: TRBD2
CDR3 protein: CASSPTPRTSGSTDTQYF
CDR3 DNA: TGCGCCAGCAGTCCTACCCCCCGGACTAGCGGGAGCACAGATACGCAGTATTTT

J gene: TRBJ1-2
V gene: TRBV4-1
D gene: NA
CDR3 protein: CASSQLPGGSRNYGYTF
CDR3 DNA: TGCGCCAGCAGCCAACTCCCGGGGGGATCCAGAAACTATGGCTACACCTTC

J gene: TRBJ2-7
V gene: TRBV11-3
D gene: TRBD1
CDR3 protein: CASSLRQGIYEQYF
CDR3 DNA: TGTGCCAGCAGCTTACGACAGGGGATCTACGAGCAGTACTTC

J gene: TRBJ1-3
V gene: TRBV19
D gene: NA
CDR3 protein: CASSIQGGGNTIYF
CDR3 DNA: TGTGCCAGTAGTATCCAGGGAGGTGGAAACACCATATATTTT

J gene: TRBJ2-2
V gene: TRBV9
D gene: TRBD1
CDR3 protein: CASSAGGTGTDRSGGLFF
CDR3 DNA: TGTGCCAGCAGCGCAGGGGGAACCGGGACAGACAGATCTGGGGGGCTGTTTTTT

J gene: TRBJ1-1
V gene: TRBV29-1
D gene: NA
CDR3 protein: CSVLSRGAEAFF
CDR3 DNA: TGCAGCGTTCTATCCCGGGGAGCTGAAGCTTTCTTT

J gene: TRBJ2-1
V gene: TRBV18
D gene: TRBD2
CDR3 protein: CASSNLAGKNNEQFF
CDR3 DNA: TGTGCCAGCTCAAACCTAGCGGGGAAGAACAATGAGCAGTTCTTC

J gene: TRBJ2-7
V gene: TRBV28
D gene: NA
CDR3 protein: CASSEQGTSYEQYF
CDR3 DNA: TGTGCCAGCAGCGAACAGGGTACCTCCTACGAGCAGTACTTC

J gene: TRBJ1-5
V gene: TRBV15
D gene: TRBD1
CDR3 protein: CASQGSGQPQHF
CDR3 DNA: TGTGCCTCACAGGGGTCGGGTCAGCCCCAGCATTTT

J gene: TRBJ2-1
V gene: TRBV5-1
D gene: NA
CDR3 protein: CASSTTGFPYNEQFF
CDR3 DNA: TGCGCCAGCAGCACGACGGGATTTCCGTACAATGAGCAGTTCTTC

J gene: TRBJ2-7
V gene: TRBV5-4
D gene: NA
CDR3 protein: CASSYREGDPYEQYF
CDR3 DNA: TGTGCCAGCAGCTACAGGGAGGGGGATCCCTACGAGCAGTACTTC

J gene: TRBJ2-1
V gene: TRBV5-4
D gene: TRBD1
CDR3 protein: CASSAGQGNYNEQFF
CDR3 DNA: TGTGCCAGCAGCGCAGGACAGGGTAACTACAATGAGCAGTTCTTC

J gene: TRBJ2-1
V gene: TRBV7-8
D gene: NA
CDR3 protein: CASSVTGFTYNEQFF
CDR3 DNA: TGTGCCAGCAGCGTCACAGGGTTCACCTACAATGAGCAGTTCTTC

J gene: TRBJ2-7
V gene: TRBV28
D gene: TRBD2
CDR3 protein: CASSFSSGTYEQYF
CDR3 DNA: TGTGCCAGCAGTTTTTCAAGCGGGACCTACGAGCAGTACTTC

J gene: TRBJ2-2
V gene: TRBV5-1
D gene: NA
CDR3 protein: CASSLAQNGNTGELFF
CDR3 DNA: TGCGCCAGCAGCTTGGCCCAAAACGGGAACACCGGGGAGCTGTTTTTT

J gene: TRBJ1-1
V gene: TRBV25-1
D gene: NA
CDR3 protein: CASSEYTGEKAFF
CDR3 DNA: TGTGCCAGCAGTGAATATACGGGTGAGAAAGCTTTCTTT

J gene: TRBJ2-3
V gene: TRBV6-5
D gene: TRBD2
CDR3 protein: CASSFGGRGTDTQYF
CDR3 DNA: TGTGCCAGCAGTTTCGGCGGGAGGGGAACAGATACGCAGTATTTT

J gene: TRBJ1-2
V gene: TRBV4-1
D gene: NA
CDR3 protein: CASSQETVERGYTF
CDR3 DNA: TGCGCCAGCAGTCAAGAGACAGTCGAACGGGGCTACACCTTC

J gene: TRBJ2-7
V gene: TRBV29-1
D gene: TRBD2
CDR3 protein: CSVTVTSLYEQYF
CDR3 DNA: TGCAGCGTTACCGTGACTAGCCTCTACGAGCAGTACTTC

J gene: TRBJ2-3
V gene: TRBV19
D gene: NA
CDR3 protein: CASITILRDSTSTDTQYF
CDR3 DNA: TGTGCCAGTATCACCATACTCCGGGACTCCACTAGCACAGATACGCAGTATTTT

J gene: TRBJ1-1
V gene: TRBV30
D gene: NA
CDR3 protein: CAWIGGILNTEAFF
CDR3 DNA: TGTGCCTGGATTGGCGGGATCTTGAACACTGAAGCTTTCTTT

J gene: TRBJ2-1
V gene: TRBV5-1
D gene: TRBD2
CDR3 protein: CASSLTGTGWTSGRNEQFF
CDR3 DNA: TGCGCCAGCAGCCTAACCGGGACAGGGTGGACTAGCGGGAGAAATGAGCAGTTCTTC

J gene: TRBJ2-4
V gene: TRBV5-1
D gene: NA
CDR3 protein: CASSLGQGGRQNIQYF
CDR3 DNA: TGCGCCAGCAGCTTGGGGCAGGGGGGTAGGCAAAACATTCAGTACTTC

J gene: TRBJ2-2
V gene: TRBV25-1
D gene: TRBD1
CDR3 protein: CASSDLRSDRAGTGELFF
CDR3 DNA: TGTGCCAGCAGTGACCTCAGGTCGGACAGGGCCGGCACCGGGGAGCTGTTTTTT

J gene: TRBJ2-7
V gene: TRBV7-8
D gene: NA
CDR3 protein: CASSFEDRSYEQYF
CDR3 DNA: TGTGCCAGCAGCTTCGAAGACAGATCCTACGAGCAGTACTTC

J gene: TRBJ2-7
V gene: TRBV7-6
D gene: TRBD1
CDR3 protein: CASSLFGQDEQYF
CDR3 DNA: TGTGCCAGCAGCTTATTCGGACAGGACGAGCAGTACTTC

J gene: TRBJ1-1
V gene: TRBV7-9
D gene: NA
CDR3 protein: CASSADRGLTEAFF
CDR3 DNA: TGTGCCAGCAGCGCGGACAGAGGTCTGACTGAAGCTTTCTTT

J gene: TRBJ2-2
V gene: TRBV7-9
D gene: NA
CDR3 protein: CASSLSGGLSTGELFF
CDR3 DNA: TGTGCCAGCAGCTTATCAGGTGGACTCTCCACCGGGGAGCTGTTTTTT

J gene: TRBJ2-7
V gene: TRBV28
D gene: TRBD1
CDR3 protein: CASSLEPQGASYEQYF
CDR3 DNA: TGTGCCAGCAGTTTAGAGCCACAGGGGGCCTCCTACGAGCAGTACTTC

J gene: TRBJ2-2
V gene: TRBV10-1
D gene: TRBD2
CDR3 protein: CASSESLAGVGELFF
CDR3 DNA: TGCGCCAGCAGTGAGTCCTTAGCGGGAGTCGGGGAGCTGTTTTTT

J gene: TRBJ1-2
V gene: TRBV7-9
D gene: NA
CDR3 protein: CASSLIPVGYGYTF
CDR3 DNA: TGTGCCAGCAGCTTGATCCCGGTTGGCTATGGCTACACCTTC

J gene: TRBJ1-2
V gene: TRBV5-4
D gene: NA
CDR3 protein: CASSPSQQGTIYGYTF
CDR3 DNA: TGTGCCAGCAGCCCAAGCCAACAAGGGACAATCTATGGCTACACCTTC

J gene: TRBJ1-2
V gene: TRBV27
D gene: NA
CDR3 protein: CASSSWASGYGYTF
CDR3 DNA: TGTGCCAGCAGTTCATGGGCCAGCGGCTATGGCTACACCTTC

J gene: TRBJ1-1
V gene: TRBV18
D gene: NA
CDR3 protein: CASTSQGNTEAFF
CDR3 DNA: TGTGCCAGCACCTCACAGGGGAACACTGAAGCTTTCTTT

J gene: TRBJ1-5
V gene: TRBV28
D gene: NA
CDR3 protein: CASSLFSYREPYSNQPQHF
CDR3 DNA: TGTGCCAGCAGTTTATTCTCGTACAGAGAACCTTATAGCAATCAGCCCCAGCATTTT

J gene: TRBJ2-7
V gene: TRBV28
D gene: TRBD1
CDR3 protein: CASSLADQGTGTYEQYF
CDR3 DNA: TGTGCCAGCAGCCTAGCAGACCAGGGGACAGGTACCTACGAGCAGTACTTC

J gene: TRBJ2-7
V gene: TRBV28
D gene: NA
CDR3 protein: CASKDMGFYEQYF
CDR3 DNA: TGTGCCAGCAAGGATATGGGCTTCTACGAGCAGTACTTC